This T cell receptor beta chain emerged from a study of breast tumors, draining lymph nodes, adjacent tissues. Regarding the study as a whole: Data fit most tumor T cells coming from lymph node, expanding in tumor. The lymph node origin of tumor T cells was framed as consistent with a hypothesis, not demonstrated.

This clonotype was counted ten times or more. The antigen is not known. From the multiplex PCR reads, TCRdb called clonotypes with MiXCR, one entry per CDR3 protein. Of around 190,000 distinct CDR3 sequences detected, roughly 30% appear once; the ten largest clones hold approximately 4.2%. Trimming shortened V by 3 bases and J by 4 bases, and 7 bases separated the two germline ends. CDR1 DFQATT and CDR2 SNEGSKA come from the germline V gene (reference sequence). The CDR3 has 11 residues. Samples came from axillary lymph nodes draining the breast cancer. The clonotype comes from a female donor with breast cancer. Some clones in this sample may be carry-over from other donors' samples. The source material was axillary lymph node tissue. The chain combines TRBV20-1 with TRBJ2-7; D remains unclear. For the CDR3, the DNA is TGCAGTGCTAGGTTCGGATACGAGCAGTACTTC. Translated, it gives CSARFGYEQYF.